This TCR beta chain was observed in a study of response to subunit inactivated influenza vaccine. Study-level points and caveats: The authors put forward the suggestion that each seasonal influenza vaccination may bring in only a limited number of new T cells.

Each CDR3 protein gets one entry after TCRdb re-called the RT-PCR reads with MiXCR. The sample contains fewer than 250,000 distinct CDR3 sequences, under 15% of which appear only once. This clonotype was observed a few times. Its matching antigen is unknown. Germline values: CDR1 SQVTM, CDR2 ANQGSEA. The CDR3 consists of 13 residues. After removal of 5 bases from V and 8 bases from J, the junction contained 11 bases not matched to a gene. The chain is built from TRBV29-1 and TRBJ1-2, with TRBD1 matching 7 bases. The sequence came from a man aged 50 or older who received an inactivated influenza vaccine. Here the sequenced sample was CD8+ T cells sorted from PBMCs, taken roughly 5 days after vaccination. The CDR3 nucleotides read TGCAGCGTTTTAGAAGGGGGCGGTGGAGGCTACACCTTC. Its protein is CSVLEGGGGGYTF.